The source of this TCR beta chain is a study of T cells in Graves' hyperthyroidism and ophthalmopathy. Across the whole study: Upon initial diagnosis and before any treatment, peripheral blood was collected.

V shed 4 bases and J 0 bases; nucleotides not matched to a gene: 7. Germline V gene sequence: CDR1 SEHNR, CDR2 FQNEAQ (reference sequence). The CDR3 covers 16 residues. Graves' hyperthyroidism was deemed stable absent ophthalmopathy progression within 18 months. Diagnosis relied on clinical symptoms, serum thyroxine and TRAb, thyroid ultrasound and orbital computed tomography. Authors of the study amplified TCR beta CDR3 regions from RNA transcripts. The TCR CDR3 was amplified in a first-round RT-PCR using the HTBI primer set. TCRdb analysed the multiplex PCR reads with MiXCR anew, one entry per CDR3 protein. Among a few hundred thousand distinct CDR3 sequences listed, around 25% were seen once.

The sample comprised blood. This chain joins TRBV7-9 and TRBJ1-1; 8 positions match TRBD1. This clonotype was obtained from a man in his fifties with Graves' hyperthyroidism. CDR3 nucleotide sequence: TGTGCCAGCAGCTCCTTCAAGACAGGGGTGAACACTGAAGCTTTCTTT. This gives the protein CASSSFKTGVNTEAFF.